This entry lists 15 T cell receptor beta chains sequenced from one sample in a study of cytomegalovirus exposure and HLA in healthy donors. Clones were sequenced by immunoSEQ multiplex PCR, and TCRdb holds only the in-frame ones, with some missing. Of 150,000 to 170,000 clones listed, around 83% are singletons. The sequencing sample was made of PBMCs. The source of these receptors is a human donor in good health.

This clone was seen a few times. The chain's CDR3 is CASSTREDNEQFF. The CDR3 DNA reads as TGTGCCAGCAGCACACGGGAAGACAATGAGCAGTTCTTC. The chain employs TRBV7-7 and TRBJ2-1; TRBD2 is a possible D gene (5 bases). The V gene's germline CDR1 is SSHAT and CDR2 FNYEAQ (reference sequence). V lost 5 bases to trimming and J lost 5 bases, with 10 bases between them. This CDR3 has 13 amino acids.

The chain is built from TRBV6-1 and TRBJ2-7; TRBD1 matches 10 bases. V lost 0 bases to trimming and J lost 6 bases; unmatched junction nucleotides: 5. Germline V gene lookup returns CDR1 MNHNS and CDR2 SASEGT. The CDR3 runs 15 residues. The CDR3 DNA follows: TGTGCCAGCAGTGAAGCAGCGGGACAGGGGAGCGAGCAGTACTTC. Its translation is CASSEAAGQGSEQYF.

The V gene is TRBV2, the J gene TRBJ1-3, with 7 bases matching TRBD1. Germline V gives CDR1 SNHLY, CDR2 FYNNEI. J was trimmed by 5 bases and V by 0 bases; bases with no gene match: 7. The CDR3 has 16 amino acids. The CDR3 loop reads CASSEALATGRNTIYF. In nucleotides, the CDR3 is TGTGCCAGCAGTGAAGCGCTTGCGACAGGGAGAAACACCATATATTTT.

V usage is TRBV15 and J usage is TRBJ2-3; D unclear. The CDR3 is made up of 12 amino acids. The V and J ends lost 1 base and 6 bases respectively, with 5 bases between them. CDR1 is LNHNV and CDR2 is YYDKDF in the germline V gene (reference sequence). DNA of the CDR3: TGTGCCACCAGCAGAGGTGGCGATACGCAGTATTTT. This gives the protein CATSRGGDTQYF.

In DNA form, the CDR3 reads TGTGCCAGCAGCCACAATGGCGACAGGGGAGTCACAGATACGCAGTATTTT. Translation: CASSHNGDRGVTDTQYF. This chain joins TRBV5-8 and TRBJ2-3, with 8 nucleotides matching TRBD1. Per germline, CDR1 SGHTS and CDR2 YDEGEE. The CDR3 consists of 17 residues. The trim removed 4 bases at V and 2 bases at J, leaving 12 bases unmatched. Full variable domain (missing parts from reference TRBV5-8 and TRBJ2-3): EAGVTQSPTHLIKTRGQQATLRCSPISGHTSVYWYQQALGLGLQFLLWYDEGEERNRGNFPPRFSGRQFPNYSSELNVNALELEDSALYLCASSHNGDRGVTDTQYFGPGTRLTVL.

CDR3 residues: CASSSRQGSIEAFF. The CDR3 DNA follows: TGTGCCAGCAGCTCTAGACAGGGGTCGATTGAAGCTTTCTTT. This rearrangement joins TRBV5-8 to TRBJ1-1; 8 nucleotides align to TRBD1. Unmatched junction bases numbered 8, after V lost 3 bases and J lost 7 bases. From germline, CDR1 is SGHTS and CDR2 YDEGEE. The CDR3 contains 14 residues.

V and J are TRBV25-1 and TRBJ2-1; D perhaps matches TRBD2 (6 bases). The V end lost 1 base, the J end lost 5 bases, and 9 bases lay between the germline ends. The CDR3 spans 14 residues. Germline V gene lookup returns CDR1 MGHDK and CDR2 SYGVNS. Here the CDR3 DNA reads TGTGCCAGCAGTGAATGGGGGGTTAACAATGAGCAGTTCTTC. Its translation: CASSEWGVNNEQFF.

The V call is TRBV27, the J call TRBJ2-7; the match to TRBD2 covers 8 bases. The germline gives CDR1 MNHEY, CDR2 SMNVEV (reference sequence). The CDR3 has 16 residues. The junction had 13 bases not matched to a gene; V was cut back by 6 bases and J by 3 bases. Here the CDR3 DNA reads TGTGCCAGCAGGCGAAGTCCGGGAGGGGGGATCTACGAGCAGTACTTC. It yields the protein CASRRSPGGGIYEQYF.

This chain connects TRBV27 to TRBJ1-5, with D possibly TRBD1 on 5 matching bases. Germline CDR1 and CDR2: MNHEY and SMNVEV (reference sequence). The CDR3 consists of 15 residues. V gave up 7 bases and J gave up 1 base, with 14 bases separating them. Here the CDR3 DNA reads TGTGCCAGCACCTCCGCCGGGGGAAGCAATCAGCCCCAGCATTTT. Translated: CASTSAGGSNQPQHF.

V usage is TRBV27 and J usage is TRBJ1-3, with D tentatively TRBD1 (5 bases). Germline V gene sequence: CDR1 MNHEY, CDR2 SMNVEV (reference sequence). V lost 6 bases to trimming and J lost 7 bases, with 16 bases between them. The CDR3 consists of 14 residues. The CDR3 DNA follows: TGTGCCAGCAGGGATGGGGCTGGAGAGAACACCATATATTTT. It translates to CASRDGAGENTIYF.

V usage is TRBV6-5 and J usage is TRBJ1-6; 11 bases map to TRBD1. Germline V lookup: CDR1 MNHEY, CDR2 SVGAGI. The CDR3 runs 16 residues. The junction had 2 bases not matched to a gene; V was cut back by 0 bases and J by 7 bases. For the CDR3, the DNA is TGTGCCAGCAGTTACTCTCGGACAGGGGGCAATTCACCCCTCCACTTT. Translation: CASSYSRTGGNSPLHF.

The chain uses TRBV7-2 and TRBJ1-2, with D tentatively TRBD1 (5 bases). Germline CDR1 SGHTA, CDR2 FQGNSA. Trimming took off 1 base at V and 4 bases at J, with 13 bases between the two ends. The CDR3 is 15 residues long. The CDR3 protein is CASSLEAGPLYGYTF. CDR3 nucleotides: TGTGCCAGCAGCTTAGAAGCAGGGCCACTCTATGGCTACACCTTC.

The gene calls are TRBV7-8 and TRBJ1-1; D gene unclear. The CDR3 spans 15 residues. The germline V gene encodes CDR1 SGHVS and CDR2 FQNEAQ. The germline V and J ends were trimmed by 5 bases and 6 bases, with 19 bases remaining between them. CDR3 residues: CASSPPEGYGAEAFF. DNA for the CDR3: TGTGCCAGCAGCCCCCCAGAAGGGTACGGGGCTGAAGCTTTCTTT.

The J gene is TRBJ2-4, the V gene TRBV30; 9 bases fit TRBD1. Germline CDR1 reads GTSNPN; CDR2 reads SVGIG (reference sequence). The CDR3 spans 18 residues. The V segment lost 3 bases and the J segment 2 bases; nucleotides outside the gene matches: 14. CDR3 nucleotide sequence: TGTGCCTGGAGACCACCCGGGACAGGGTCGGGGTCCAAAAACATTCAGTACTTC. Residues: CAWRPPGTGSGSKNIQYF.

The chain uses TRBV10-1 and TRBJ2-1, with TRBD1 identical over 7 bases. Germline V gives CDR1 WNHNN, CDR2 SYGVQD (reference sequence). The CDR3 consists of 12 residues. V shed 3 bases and J 12 bases; nucleotides not matched to a gene: 5. CDR3 sequence reads: CASSEPNRGQFF. For the CDR3, the DNA is TGCGCCAGCAGTGAACCCAACAGGGGGCAGTTCTTC.